Listed here are 22 T cell receptor beta chains from one sample, sequenced in a study of technical replicates of blood from several donors. Clones were sequenced by immunoSEQ multiplex PCR, and TCRdb holds only the in-frame ones, with some missing. This table holds some 98,000 clones, approximately 96% found once. Sequenced sample: T cells isolated from PBMCs. All receptors come from a human donor in good health.

This clone showed up just once. The gene calls are TRBV5-1 and TRBJ2-7, with 9 bases matching TRBD1. Looked up from germline, CDR1 is SGHRS and CDR2 is YFSETQ. The CDR3 covers 13 residues. Losses at the gene ends were 5 bases for V and 3 bases for J; bases not matched to a gene: 3. In nucleotides, the CDR3 is TGCGCCAGCAGGCGGGACAGGGACTACGAGCAGTACTTC. Encoded protein: CASRRDRDYEQYF.

The rearrangement joins TRBV15 to TRBJ2-1, with D tentatively TRBD1 (6 bases). V lost 4 bases and J 8 bases, leaving 18 bases between the germline ends. Germline V lookup: CDR1 LNHNV, CDR2 YYDKDF (reference sequence). The CDR3 length is 15 residues. The CDR3 here is CATSIPGTLGDEQFF. The DNA of the CDR3 is TGTGCCACCAGCATTCCCGGGACATTAGGGGATGAGCAGTTCTTC.

The chain joins TRBV27 to TRBJ1-2; D gene uncertain. CDR3 size: 13 residues. Trimming shortened V by 4 bases and J by 8 bases, and 14 bases separated the two germline ends. CDR1 and CDR2 (germline): MNHEY, SMNVEV (reference sequence). The chain's CDR3 is CASSSERLWGYTF. In nucleotides, the CDR3 is TGTGCCAGCAGTTCCGAGAGGCTCTGGGGCTACACCTTC.

This clone was seen just once. This rearrangement joins TRBV5-1 to TRBJ2-1; D might be TRBD2 (5 bases). The germline CDR1 and CDR2 sequences are SGHRS and YFSETQ. CDR3 length: 15 amino acids. With 2 bases removed from V and 4 bases from J, the gap between germline ends came to 13 bases. CDR3 sequence reads: CASSFGGSLYNEQFF. CDR3 DNA sequence: TGCGCCAGCAGCTTCGGTGGGAGTCTTTACAATGAGCAGTTCTTC.

The chain joins TRBV27 to TRBJ1-1; D is undetermined. The CDR3 length is 13 residues. CDR1 is MNHEY, CDR2 SMNVEV, per germline (reference sequence). Between the trimmed V and J ends, which lost 4 bases and 6 bases, there was a span of 12 bases. CDR3 protein: CASSSNWGAEAFF. DNA for the CDR3: TGTGCCAGCAGTTCTAATTGGGGAGCTGAAGCTTTCTTT.

The rearrangement links TRBV5-1 to TRBJ2-3, with D maybe TRBD2 (6 bases). V lost 7 bases and J lost 6, with 15 bases in between. CDR3 length: 13 amino acids. Germline CDR1 SGHRS, CDR2 YFSETQ. The CDR3 DNA follows: TGCGCCAGCTCAAGGGAGGCTCCGGATACGCAGTATTTT. Its translation: CASSREAPDTQYF.

This sequence joins TRBV7-9 and TRBJ2-7; perhaps TRBD2 as D (6 bases). CDR3 size: 14 residues. CDR1 is SEHNR and CDR2 is FQNEAQ in the germline V gene (reference sequence). Trimming shortened V by 1 base and J by 2 bases, and 9 bases separated the two germline ends. As DNA, the CDR3 is TGTGCCAGCAGCTTAGGACGGACTACCTACGAGCAGTACTTC. Translated, it gives CASSLGRTTYEQYF.

V and J are TRBV6-5 and TRBJ1-2; a weak D match, TRBD1 (5 bases). Germline V gene lookup returns CDR1 MNHEY and CDR2 SVGAGI. The CDR3 length is 15 residues. Trimming pared 4 bases from V and 0 bases from J, leaving 12 bases between. The CDR3 loop is CASSSQGLANYGYTF. CDR3 sequence (DNA): TGTGCCAGCAGTTCCCAGGGTTTGGCTAACTATGGCTACACCTTC.

This clone was observed a single time. The chain is built from TRBV27 and TRBJ2-7, with D possibly matching TRBD1 (9 bases). Germline CDR1 reads MNHEY; CDR2 reads SMNVEV (reference sequence). The CDR3 covers 21 residues. V lost 4 bases and J lost 2, with 33 bases in between. CDR3 sequence reads: CASSSNELGQGRSGSPYEQYF. The CDR3 DNA follows: TGTGCCAGCAGTTCCAACGAACTGGGACAGGGTAGGAGCGGGAGTCCCTACGAGCAGTACTTC.

The rearrangement joins TRBV30 to TRBJ1-1; D gene ambiguous. The V end was cut by 2 bases, the J end by 9 bases, with 13 bases between. Germline CDR1 reads GTSNPN; CDR2 reads SVGIG (reference sequence). CDR3 length equals 12 residues. CDR3 coding DNA: TGTGCCTGGAGTCTACGTGGAGGAAAAGCTTTCTTT. Its translation is CAWSLRGGKAFF.

V usage is TRBV27 and J usage is TRBJ2-7; 8 bases match TRBD2. Germline V gene sequence: CDR1 MNHEY, CDR2 SMNVEV (reference sequence). V lost 5 bases and J lost 5; bases outside the gene matches: 17. This CDR3 is 17 amino acids long. In nucleotides, the CDR3 is TGTGCCAGCAGTGGGGTGGGAGGTGCGGGAGGATGGGACGAGCAGTACTTC. Protein: CASSGVGGAGGWDEQYF.

J is TRBJ1-2 and V is TRBV19; 8 nucleotides agree with TRBD1. The germline gives CDR1 LNHDA, CDR2 SQIVND (reference sequence). This CDR3 is 16 amino acids long. V was clipped by 6 bases and J by 4 bases; unmatched bases: 13. The chain's CDR3 is CASSDRGSHFPYGYTF. CDR3 coding DNA: TGTGCCAGTAGCGACAGGGGATCACACTTCCCCTATGGCTACACCTTC.

This chain uses TRBV9 with TRBJ2-1; a possible D gene is TRBD1 (5 bases). This CDR3 comprises 15 residues. Trimming left V 2 bases short and J 0 bases short, with 9 bases between. CDR1 and CDR2 from the germline V gene are SGDLS and YYNGEE. The CDR3 protein is CASSVGQYSYNEQFF. As DNA, the CDR3 is TGTGCCAGCAGCGTGGGGCAGTACTCCTACAATGAGCAGTTCTTC.

The chain recombines TRBV5-1 with TRBJ1-3; D might be TRBD1 (5 bases). The CDR3 is 15 residues long. V dropped 4 bases and J dropped 0 bases, with 11 bases sitting between them. The germline V gene encodes CDR1 SGHRS and CDR2 YFSETQ. Written as DNA, the CDR3 is TGCGCCAGCAGCCGACAGTCCTCCTCTGGAAACACCATATATTTT. It codes for CASSRQSSSGNTIYF.

This clone came up once. This sequence joins TRBV5-1 and TRBJ2-5; 10 bases line up with TRBD2. This CDR3 contains 18 residues. J was trimmed by 5 bases and V by 0 bases; bases with no gene match: 13. Germline CDR1 is SGHRS and CDR2 is YFSETQ. CDR3 coding DNA: TGCGCCAGCAGCTTGGAAAGGCTAGCGGGGGCCCCAGGGGAGACCCAGTACTTC. Its protein product is CASSLERLAGAPGETQYF.

The gene calls are TRBV9 and TRBJ2-2, with 7 bases identical to TRBD2. V was clipped by 3 bases and J by 5 bases; unmatched bases: 4. Looked up from germline, CDR1 is SGDLS and CDR2 is YYNGEE. The CDR3 loop spans 14 amino acids. CDR3 in DNA: TGTGCCAGCAGCGCCTCCGGGGGGACCGGGGAGCTGTTTTTT. This sequence encodes CASSASGGTGELFF.

This chain uses TRBV19 with TRBJ1-5; TRBD1 matches 7 bases. There are 15 residues in the CDR3. The V gene end was trimmed by 0 bases and the J gene end by 5 bases; junction bases not matched to a gene: 4. Germline V gene sequence: CDR1 LNHDA, CDR2 SQIVND (reference sequence). The CDR3 loop is CASSIDGDRYQPQHF. As DNA, the CDR3 is TGTGCCAGTAGTATAGATGGGGACAGATATCAGCCCCAGCATTTT. Filled out from reference TRBV19 and TRBJ1-5, the complete variable domain reads DGGITQSPKYLFRKEGQNVTLSCEQNLNHDAMYWYRQDPGQGLRLIYYSQIVNDFQKGDIAEGYSVSREKKESFPLTVTSAQKNPTAFYLCASSIDGDRYQPQHFGDGTRLSIL.

The chain carries TRBV28 and TRBJ2-7, with 9 bases fitting TRBD1. This CDR3 region has 15 residues. Germline V lookup: CDR1 MDHEN, CDR2 SYDVKM. J was trimmed by 7 bases and V by 5 bases; bases with no gene match: 12. CDR3 residues: CASSPPGQGRDEQYF. CDR3 coding DNA: TGTGCCAGCAGTCCACCGGGACAGGGTAGAGATGAGCAGTACTTC.

V is TRBV4-1 and J is TRBJ2-3; D is undetermined. There are 15 residues in the CDR3. CDR1 is MGHRA and CDR2 is YSYEKL in the germline V gene. Trimming cost V 1 base and J 0 bases, with 8 bases left between them. The CDR3 DNA is TGCGCCAGCAGCCAAGTTAGCCCCAGCACAGATACGCAGTATTTT. Protein sequence: CASSQVSPSTDTQYF.

The chain combines TRBV27 with TRBJ1-1; TRBD1 matches at 8 bases. The germline V gene encodes CDR1 MNHEY and CDR2 SMNVEV (reference sequence). V shed 6 bases and J 4 bases; nucleotides not matched to a gene: 7. This CDR3 spans 14 amino acids. The CDR3 spells CASRTGGQVTEAFF. The CDR3 nucleotides read TGTGCCAGCAGAACAGGGGGGCAGGTCACTGAAGCTTTCTTT.

This rearrangement joins TRBV2 to TRBJ2-7; D perhaps matches TRBD1 (5 bases). This CDR3 comprises 12 residues. The V gene lost 11 bases and the J gene lost 2 bases, with 13 bases spanning the gap. Germline V gene sequence: CDR1 SNHLY, CDR2 FYNNEI. CDR3 protein: CAGIGDTYEQYF. Here the CDR3 DNA reads TGTGCCGGGATAGGGGATACCTACGAGCAGTACTTC.

This clone showed up just once. This rearrangement joins TRBV7-9 to TRBJ2-3; a weak D match, TRBD2 (5 bases). Germline CDR1 is SEHNR and CDR2 is FQNEAQ (reference sequence). The V end was cut by 4 bases, the J end by 1 base, with 12 bases between. The CDR3 spans 15 residues. CDR3 in amino acids: CASSWTIGGTDTQYF. The CDR3 DNA sequence: TGTGCCAGCAGCTGGACGATCGGGGGCACAGATACGCAGTATTTT.